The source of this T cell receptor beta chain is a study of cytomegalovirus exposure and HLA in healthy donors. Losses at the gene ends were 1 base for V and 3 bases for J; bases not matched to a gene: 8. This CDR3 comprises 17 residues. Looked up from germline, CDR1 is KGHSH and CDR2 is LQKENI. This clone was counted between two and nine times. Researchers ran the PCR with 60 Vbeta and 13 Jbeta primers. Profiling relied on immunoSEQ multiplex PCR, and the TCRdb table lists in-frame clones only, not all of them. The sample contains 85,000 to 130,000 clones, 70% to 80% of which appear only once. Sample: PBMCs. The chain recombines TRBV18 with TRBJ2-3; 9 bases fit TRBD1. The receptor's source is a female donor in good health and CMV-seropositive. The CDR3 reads CASSPLATGGTTDTQYF. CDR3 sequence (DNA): TGTGCCAGCTCACCACTCGCTACAGGGGGCACGACAGATACGCAGTATTTT. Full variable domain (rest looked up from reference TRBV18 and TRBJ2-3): NAGVMQNPRHLVRRRGQEARLRCSPMKGHSHVYWYRQLPEEGLKFMVYLQKENIIDESGMPKERFSAEFPKEGPSILRIQQVVRGDSAAYFCASSPLATGGTTDTQYFGPGTRLTVL.